This TCR beta chain was observed in a study of a mutant IDH1 vaccine in newly diagnosed glioma. Indicated time point: baseline, week 1 (first vaccination visit). Documented treatment: pre-vaccination baseline after standard-of-care therapy. New WHO grade 3 or 4 astrocytomas that were IDH1-mutant and ATRX-lost occurred in the donors. Trimming took off 7 bases at V and 2 bases at J, with 16 bases between the two ends. CDR1 and CDR2 from the germline V gene are SGHTA and FQGNSA. The CDR3 consists of 15 residues. Assay: immunoSEQ multiplex PCR; the TCRdb copy retains only in-frame clones and omits some. This sample has 85,000 to 100,000 clones, with just under 80% found just once.

J is TRBJ2-3 and V is TRBV7-2, with D maybe TRBD2 (6 bases). This clonotype was obtained from a man aged 35 to 55 with glioma. The source material was PBMCs, sampled from a glioma patient treated with radiotherapy, temozolomide or both. This CDR3 is CASTEGWRDTDTQYF. The DNA of the CDR3 is TGTGCCAGCACCGAGGGCTGGAGGGACACAGATACGCAGTATTTT.